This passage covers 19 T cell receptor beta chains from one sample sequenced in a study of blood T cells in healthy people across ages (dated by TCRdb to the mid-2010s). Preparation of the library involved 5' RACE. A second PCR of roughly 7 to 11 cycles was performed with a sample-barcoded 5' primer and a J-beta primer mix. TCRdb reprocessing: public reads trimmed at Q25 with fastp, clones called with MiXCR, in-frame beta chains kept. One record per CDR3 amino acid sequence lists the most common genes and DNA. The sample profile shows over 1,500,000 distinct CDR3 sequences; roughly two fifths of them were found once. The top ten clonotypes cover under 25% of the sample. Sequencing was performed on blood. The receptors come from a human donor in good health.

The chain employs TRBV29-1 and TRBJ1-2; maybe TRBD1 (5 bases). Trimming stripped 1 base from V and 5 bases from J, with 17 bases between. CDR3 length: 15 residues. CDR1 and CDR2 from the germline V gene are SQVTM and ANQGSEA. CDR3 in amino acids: CSVEVVGFREYGYTF. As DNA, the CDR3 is TGCAGCGTTGAAGTGGTAGGGTTCAGGGAGTATGGCTACACCTTC.

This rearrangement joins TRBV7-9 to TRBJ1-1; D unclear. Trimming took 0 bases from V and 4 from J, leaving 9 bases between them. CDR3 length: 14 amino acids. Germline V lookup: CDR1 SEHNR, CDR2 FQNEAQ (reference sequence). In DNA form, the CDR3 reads TGTGCCAGCAGCTTAGCAGGGCGGACCACTGAAGCTTTCTTT. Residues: CASSLAGRTTEAFF.

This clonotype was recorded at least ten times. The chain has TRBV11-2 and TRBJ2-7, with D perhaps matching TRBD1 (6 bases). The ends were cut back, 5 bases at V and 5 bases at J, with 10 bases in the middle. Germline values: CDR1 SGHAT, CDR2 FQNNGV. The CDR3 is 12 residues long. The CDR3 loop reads CASSLGQNEQYF. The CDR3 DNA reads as TGTGCCAGCAGCCTCGGACAGAACGAGCAGTACTTC.

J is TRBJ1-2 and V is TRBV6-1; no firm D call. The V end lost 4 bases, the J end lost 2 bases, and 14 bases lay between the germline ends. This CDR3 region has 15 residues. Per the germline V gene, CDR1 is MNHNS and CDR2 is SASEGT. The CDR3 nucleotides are TGTGCCAGCAGTGTCCTTCGGGCAGTGAACTATGGCTACACCTTC. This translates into CASSVLRAVNYGYTF.

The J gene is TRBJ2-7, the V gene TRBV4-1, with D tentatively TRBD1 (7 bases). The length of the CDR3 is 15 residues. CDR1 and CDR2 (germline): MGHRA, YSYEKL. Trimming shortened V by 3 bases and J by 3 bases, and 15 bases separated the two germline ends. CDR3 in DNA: TGCGCCAGCAGCCAGGCCCTTCAGGGGGGCTACGAGCAGTACTTC. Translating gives CASSQALQGGYEQYF.

The CDR3 region is CASSLELAGSGELFF. In nucleotides, the CDR3 is TGTGCCAGCAGCTTAGAGTTGGCAGGGTCCGGGGAGCTGTTTTTT. This chain joins TRBV7-2 and TRBJ2-2; D possibly corresponds to TRBD1 (5 bases). Trimming left V 1 base short and J 6 bases short, with 12 bases between. Per the germline V gene, CDR1 is SGHTA and CDR2 is FQGNSA. The length of the CDR3 is 15 residues.

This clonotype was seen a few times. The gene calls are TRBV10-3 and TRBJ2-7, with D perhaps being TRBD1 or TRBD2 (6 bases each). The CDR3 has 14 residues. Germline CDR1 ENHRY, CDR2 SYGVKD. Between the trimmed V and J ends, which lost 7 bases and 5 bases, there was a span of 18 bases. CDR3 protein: CAITQEGEDDEQYF. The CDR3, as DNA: TGTGCCATCACCCAGGAGGGGGAGGATGACGAGCAGTACTTC.

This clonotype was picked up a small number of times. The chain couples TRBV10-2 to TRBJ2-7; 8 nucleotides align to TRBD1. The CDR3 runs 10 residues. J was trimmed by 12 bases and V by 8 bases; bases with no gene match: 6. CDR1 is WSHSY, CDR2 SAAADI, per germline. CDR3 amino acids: CASFEGTGYF. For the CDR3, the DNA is TGCGCCAGCTTTGAAGGGACAGGGTACTTC.

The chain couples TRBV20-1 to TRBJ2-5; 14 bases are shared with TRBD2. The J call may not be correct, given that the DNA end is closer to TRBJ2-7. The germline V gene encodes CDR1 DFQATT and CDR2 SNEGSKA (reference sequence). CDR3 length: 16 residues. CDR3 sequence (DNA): TGCAGTGCTAGAGCCGGGACTAGCGGGGGAAAGTACGAGCAGTACTTC. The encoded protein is CSARAGTSGGKYEQYF.

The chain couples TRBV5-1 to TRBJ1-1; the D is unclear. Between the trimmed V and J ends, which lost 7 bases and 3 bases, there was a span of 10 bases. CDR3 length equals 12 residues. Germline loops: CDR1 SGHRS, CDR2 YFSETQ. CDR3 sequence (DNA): TGCGCCAGCGGTCTGGGCCACACTGAAGCTTTCTTT. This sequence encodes CASGLGHTEAFF.

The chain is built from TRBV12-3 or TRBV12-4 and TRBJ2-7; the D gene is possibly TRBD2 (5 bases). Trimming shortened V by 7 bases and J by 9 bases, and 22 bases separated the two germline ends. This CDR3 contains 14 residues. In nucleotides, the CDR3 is TGTGCCAGCACCCAGTCGGGCGGGCTCGTCGGGCAGTACTTC. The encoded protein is CASTQSGGLVGQYF.

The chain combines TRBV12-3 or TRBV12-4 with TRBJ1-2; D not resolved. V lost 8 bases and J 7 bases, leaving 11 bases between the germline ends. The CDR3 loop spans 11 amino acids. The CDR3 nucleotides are TGTGCCAGCGCCCGGGGAGTTGGCTACACCTTC. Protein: CASARGVGYTF.

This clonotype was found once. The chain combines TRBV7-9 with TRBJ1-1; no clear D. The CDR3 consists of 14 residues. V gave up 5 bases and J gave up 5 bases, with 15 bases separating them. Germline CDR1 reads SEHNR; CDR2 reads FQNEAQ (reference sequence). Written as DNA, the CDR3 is TGTGCCAGCAGCCCCGCAATTAGCCTGACTGAAGCTTTCTTT. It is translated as CASSPAISLTEAFF.

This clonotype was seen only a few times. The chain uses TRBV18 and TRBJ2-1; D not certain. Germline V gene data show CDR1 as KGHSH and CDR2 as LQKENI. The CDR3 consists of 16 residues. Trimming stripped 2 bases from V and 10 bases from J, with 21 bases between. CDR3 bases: TGTGCCAGCTCACCAATTCCTCTGGCGCAGGCACCAGAGCAGTTCTTC. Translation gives CASSPIPLAQAPEQFF. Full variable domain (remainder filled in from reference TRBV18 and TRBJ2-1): NAGVMQNPRHLVRRRGQEARLRCSPMKGHSHVYWYRQLPEEGLKFMVYLQKENIIDESGMPKERFSAEFPKEGPSILRIQQVVRGDSAAYFCASSPIPLAQAPEQFFGPGTRLTVL.

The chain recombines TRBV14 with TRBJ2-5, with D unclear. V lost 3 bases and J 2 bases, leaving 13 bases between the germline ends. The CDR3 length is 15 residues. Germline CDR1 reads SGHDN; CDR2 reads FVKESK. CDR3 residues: CASSQQNSRQETQYF. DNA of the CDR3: TGTGCCAGCAGCCAGCAGAATAGCAGACAAGAGACCCAGTACTTC.

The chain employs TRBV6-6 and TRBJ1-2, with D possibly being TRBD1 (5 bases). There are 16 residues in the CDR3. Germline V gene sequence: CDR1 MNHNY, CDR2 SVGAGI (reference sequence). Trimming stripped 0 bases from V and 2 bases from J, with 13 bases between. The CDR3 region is CASSYSQSRVNYGYTF. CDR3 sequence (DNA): TGTGCCAGCAGTTACTCCCAAAGCAGGGTCAACTATGGCTACACCTTC.

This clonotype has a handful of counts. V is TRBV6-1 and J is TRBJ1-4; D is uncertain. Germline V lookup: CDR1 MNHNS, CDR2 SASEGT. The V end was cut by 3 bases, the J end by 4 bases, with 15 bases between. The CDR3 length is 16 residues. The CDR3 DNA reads TGTGCCAGCAGTGATCGACGTCGGGGAATTAATGAAAAACTGTTTTTT. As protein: CASSDRRRGINEKLFF.

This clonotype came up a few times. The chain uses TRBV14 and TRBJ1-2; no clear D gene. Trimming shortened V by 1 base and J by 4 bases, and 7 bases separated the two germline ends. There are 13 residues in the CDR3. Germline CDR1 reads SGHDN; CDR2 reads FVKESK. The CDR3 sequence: CASSQGSFYGYTF. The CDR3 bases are TGTGCCAGCAGCCAAGGCAGTTTCTATGGCTACACCTTC. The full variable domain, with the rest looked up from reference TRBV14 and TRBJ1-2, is EAGVTQFPSHSVIEKGQTVTLRCDPISGHDNLYWYRRVMGKEIKFLLHFVKESKQDESGMPNNRFLAERTGGTYSTLKVQPAELEDSGVYFCASSQGSFYGYTFGSGTRLTVV.

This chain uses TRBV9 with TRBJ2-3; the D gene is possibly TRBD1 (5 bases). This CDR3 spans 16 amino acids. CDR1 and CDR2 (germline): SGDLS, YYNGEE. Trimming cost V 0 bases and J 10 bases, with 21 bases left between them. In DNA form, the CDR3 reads TGTGCCAGCAGCGTAGGAGGCAGGGTGGCCCTTGTTGCGCAGTATTTT. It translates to CASSVGGRVALVAQYF.